The entry below gives a single T cell receptor (beta chain) sequence along with its context. The sample comes from a study of T cells after somatic rescue of genetic block. Profiled with immunoSEQ multiplex PCR; TCRdb holds only in-frame clones, not every one. In the table there are tens of thousands of clones, about 92% of which are singletons. Sequencing used peripheral blood mononuclear cells (PBMCs). The clonotype originates from a middle-aged man.

This CDR3 is CASSQGASGGMETQYF. The CDR3 DNA follows: TGTGCCAGCAGCCAAGGCGCTAGCGGGGGTATGGAGACCCAGTACTTC. The rearrangement joins TRBV9 to TRBJ2-5, with TRBD2 identical over 10 bases. The CDR3 covers 16 residues. Trimming cost V 4 bases and J 5 bases; bases outside gene matches: 11. Germline V gives CDR1 SGDLS, CDR2 YYNGEE.